This TCR beta chain was sequenced during a study of immune evolution from preneoplasia to lung adenocarcinoma. Profiling relied on immunoSEQ multiplex PCR, and the TCRdb table lists in-frame clones only, not all of them. Here the sample spans more than 4,000 clones, approximately 85% being singletons. The CDR3 has 14 amino acids. Germline CDR1 is MNHEY and CDR2 is SMNVEV (reference sequence). With V trimmed by 10 bases and J by 1 base, 9 bases remained unmatched. Sequenced input: FFPE invasive lung adenocarcinoma tissue. J is TRBJ1-1 and V is TRBV27; 7 nucleotides align to TRBD1. The sequence was obtained from a person aged 45-65 years with lung adenocarcinoma. As DNA, the CDR3 is TGTGCCACCGGAGGGGGCGCGAAGAACACTGAAGCTTTCTTT. It translates to CATGGGAKNTEAFF.